This record looks at one T cell receptor beta chain sequence and its context. The sample originates from a study of PD-L1 blockade in urothelial cancer. Time point described: pretreatment peripheral blood. This CDR3 is built from 20 residues. V lost 4 bases and J lost 4; bases outside the gene matches: 18. The germline CDR1 and CDR2 sequences are SGDLS and YYNGEE. Measured with immunoSEQ multiplex PCR; TCRdb has only the in-frame clones, and not every one. This sample carries 85,000 to 95,000 clones, 70% to 90% of them seen once, and the ten largest clones take 0.85% to 1%. Sample: PBMCs, taken around atezolizumab (anti-PD-L1) treatment. This sequence was found in a woman older than 75 with urothelial cancer. V gene TRBV9 combines with J gene TRBJ2-2, with 11 bases aligning to TRBD1. The CDR3 is CASSKRPSDRGQWGTGELFF. CDR3 coding DNA: TGTGCCAGCAGCAAACGACCCTCGGACAGGGGGCAGTGGGGCACCGGGGAGCTGTTTTTT.